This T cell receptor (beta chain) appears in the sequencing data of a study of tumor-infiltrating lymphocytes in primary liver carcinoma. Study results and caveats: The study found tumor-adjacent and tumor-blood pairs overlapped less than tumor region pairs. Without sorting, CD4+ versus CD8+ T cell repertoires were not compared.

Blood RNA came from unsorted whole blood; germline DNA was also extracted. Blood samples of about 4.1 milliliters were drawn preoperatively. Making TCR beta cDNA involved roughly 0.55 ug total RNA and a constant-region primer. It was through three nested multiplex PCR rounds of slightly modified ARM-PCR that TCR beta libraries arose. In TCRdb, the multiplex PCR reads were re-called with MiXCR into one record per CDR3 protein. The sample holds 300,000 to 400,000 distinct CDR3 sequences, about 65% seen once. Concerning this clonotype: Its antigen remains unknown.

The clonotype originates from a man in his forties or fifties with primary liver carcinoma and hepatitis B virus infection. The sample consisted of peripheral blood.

The CDR3 loop is CASSHLEGRHNEQFF. Written as DNA, the CDR3 is TGCGCCAGCAGCCACCTAGAGGGAAGGCACAATGAGCAGTTCTTC. This sequence joins TRBV4-3 and TRBJ2-1, with a tentative D call TRBD2 (5 bases). Germline CDR1 is LGHNA and CDR2 is YSLEER. V was cut by 3 bases and J by 5 bases, with 14 bases left in between. CDR3 length equals 15 residues.